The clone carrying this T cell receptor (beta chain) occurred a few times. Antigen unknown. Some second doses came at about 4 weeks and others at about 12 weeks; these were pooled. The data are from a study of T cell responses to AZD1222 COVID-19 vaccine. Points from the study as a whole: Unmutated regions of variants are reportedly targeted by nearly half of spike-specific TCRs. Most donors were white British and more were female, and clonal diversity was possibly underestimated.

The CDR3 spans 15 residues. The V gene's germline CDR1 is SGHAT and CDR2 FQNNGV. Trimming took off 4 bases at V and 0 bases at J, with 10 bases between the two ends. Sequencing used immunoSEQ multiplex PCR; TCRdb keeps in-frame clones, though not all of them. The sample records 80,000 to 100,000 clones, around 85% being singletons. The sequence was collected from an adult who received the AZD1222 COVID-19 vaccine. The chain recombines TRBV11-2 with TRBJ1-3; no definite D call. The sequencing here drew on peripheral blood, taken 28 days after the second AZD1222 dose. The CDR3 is CASSSLVLSGNTIYF. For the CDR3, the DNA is TGTGCCAGCAGCTCCTTGGTCCTCTCTGGAAACACCATATATTTT.